The rows below give T cell receptor beta chains drawn from one sample of a study of blood T cell repertoires in COVID-19. Sequenced by immunoSEQ multiplex PCR; TCRdb stores in-frame clones only, minus some. The top ten clones hold 5.6% of a sample with about 190,000 clones, around 88% of them seen once. Sequenced sample: PBMCs or T cells enriched from blood (not recorded which). The receptors were sampled from a man aged 35 to 55 with acute COVID-19. Each CDR3 is given with its conserved first and last residue. The D gene is left open where the match is weak. The size field is filled for only some rows; it gives once, few, many or a size class.

V gene	J gene	D gene	clone size	CDR3 protein	CDR3 DNA
TRBV4-2	TRBJ2-2	TRBD2	-	CASSQPLAGVGGELFF	TGTGCCAGCAGCCAACCCCTAGCGGGAGTTGGCGGGGAGCTGTTTTTT
TRBV24-1	TRBJ1-5	TRBD1	-	CATKPKYRDRGCKNQPQHF	TGTGCCACCAAGCCAAAATACCGGGACAGGGGTTGTAAGAATCAGCCCCAGCATTTT
TRBV9	TRBJ1-2	TRBD1	-	CASSPDRAVMGYGYTF	TGTGCCAGCAGCCCGGACAGGGCCGTGATGGGCTATGGCTACACCTTC
TRBV9	TRBJ2-1	TRBD2	-	CASSVGVGGSSYNEQFF	TGTGCCAGCAGCGTAGGGGTGGGAGGGAGCTCCTACAATGAGCAGTTCTTC
TRBV28	TRBJ2-7	TRBD1	-	CASSSPDRGPYEQYF	TGTGCCAGCAGTTCCCCGGACAGGGGGCCCTACGAGCAGTACTTC
TRBV28	TRBJ2-7	-	-	CASSLWTVGGHEQYF	TGTGCCAGCAGTTTATGGACTGTCGGGGGACACGAGCAGTACTTC
TRBV7-3	TRBJ2-2	TRBD2	once	CASSSGGTTGELFF	TGTGCCAGCTCTTCGGGAGGGACCACCGGGGAGCTGTTTTTT
TRBV6-1	TRBJ2-7	-	few	CASSEASDSSYEQYF	TGTGCCAGCAGTGAAGCTTCGGACAGCTCCTACGAGCAGTACTTC
TRBV2	TRBJ2-1	-	-	CASSDSLAREQFF	TGTGCCAGCAGTGACAGTCTAGCAAGGGAGCAGTTCTTC
TRBV28	TRBJ1-1	-	-	CASSFGGDLNTEAFF	TGTGCCAGCAGTTTCGGGGGGGACTTGAACACTGAAGCTTTCTTT
TRBV4-3	TRBJ2-3	TRBD1	-	CASSPAYMDRATDTQYF	TGCGCCAGCAGCCCCGCTTACATGGACAGGGCCACAGATACGCAGTATTTT
TRBV7-3	TRBJ2-3	-	-	CASSFPTISTDTQYF	TGTGCCAGCAGCTTTCCGACTATTAGCACAGATACGCAGTATTTT
TRBV16	TRBJ2-7	TRBD1	many	CASSPSGTGDDEQYF	TGTGCCAGCAGCCCCAGCGGGACAGGGGATGACGAGCAGTACTTC
TRBV7-8	TRBJ1-2	-	-	CASSLGPQQGYTF	TGTGCCAGCAGCTTAGGGCCCCAACAGGGCTACACCTTC
TRBV7-8	TRBJ1-1	-	-	CASSPEYTEAFF	TGTGCCAGCAGCCCGGAGTACACTGAAGCTTTCTTT
TRBV7-8	TRBJ2-3	-	-	CASSLEGVGTDTQYF	TGTGCCAGCAGCTTAGAGGGGGTCGGTACAGATACGCAGTATTTT
TRBV4-3	TRBJ2-6	TRBD1	-	CASSQQDRGSGANVLTF	TGCGCCAGCAGCCAACAGGACAGGGGCTCCGGGGCCAACGTCCTGACTTTC
TRBV28	TRBJ1-2	-	-	CASSLGLYGYTF	TGTGCCAGCAGTTTAGGGCTCTATGGCTACACCTTC
TRBV2	TRBJ1-5	TRBD1	-	CASSQQGAGNQPQHF	TGTGCCAGCAGTCAACAGGGGGCGGGCAATCAGCCCCAGCATTTT
TRBV7-8	TRBJ1-2	TRBD1	few	CASSLRTGENYGYTF	TGTGCCAGCAGCTTACGGACAGGGGAAAACTATGGCTACACCTTC
TRBV4-2	TRBJ2-4	TRBD2	-	CASSFGTSKNIQYF	TGTGCCAGCAGCTTCGGGACTAGCAAAAACATTCAGTACTTC
TRBV9	TRBJ1-3	-	-	CASSRQDTRGTIYF	TGTGCCAGCAGCCGACAGGACACGCGTGGGACCATATATTTT
TRBV10-3	TRBJ1-3	-	-	CAIPRSGNTIYF	TGTGCCATCCCTCGCTCTGGAAACACCATATATTTT
TRBV5-6	TRBJ2-7	TRBD2	-	CASSLGAGAYEQYF	TGTGCCAGCAGCTTAGGAGCGGGAGCCTACGAGCAGTACTTC
TRBV19	TRBJ2-1	-	-	CASSPSAGTQRGYEQFF	TGTGCCAGTAGTCCGAGCGCCGGGACTCAAAGAGGCTATGAGCAGTTCTTC
TRBV6-5	TRBJ2-1	-	-	CASTLLAVNEQFF	TGTGCCAGCACCCTACTAGCCGTCAATGAGCAGTTCTTC
TRBV11-2	TRBJ1-5	-	-	CASSSGSNQPQHF	TGTGCCAGCTCGTCAGGGAGCAATCAGCCCCAGCATTTT
TRBV29-1	TRBJ2-2	TRBD2	-	CSVRVLAGEVGELFF	TGCAGCGTTCGCGTGCTAGCGGGAGAGGTCGGGGAGCTGTTTTTT
TRBV29-1	TRBJ2-1	TRBD1	-	CSVGRGSGEQFF	TGCAGCGTCGGCAGGGGGTCGGGTGAGCAGTTCTTC
TRBV27	TRBJ2-3	-	-	CASSRRPAGTDTQYF	TGTGCCAGCAGCCGACGCCCGGCGGGCACAGATACGCAGTATTTT
TRBV27	TRBJ1-2	TRBD1	-	CASSQRTGGYGYTF	TGTGCCAGCAGTCAGAGGACAGGTGGCTATGGCTACACCTTC
TRBV6-5	TRBJ1-1	-	-	CASSPNTGSTEAFF	TGTGCCAGCAGTCCCAACACAGGGAGTACTGAAGCTTTCTTT
TRBV30	TRBJ1-5	-	-	CAWSERGSGNQPQHF	TGTGCCTGGAGTGAACGGGGAAGTGGCAATCAGCCCCAGCATTTT
TRBV7-7	TRBJ2-7	TRBD1	-	CASSKDRAGGEQYF	TGTGCCAGCAGCAAGGACAGGGCAGGCGGCGAGCAGTACTTC
TRBV27	TRBJ1-5	TRBD1	-	CASSLGTGVGQPQHF	TGTGCCAGCAGTTTGGGGACAGGGGTCGGGCAGCCCCAGCATTTT
TRBV5-1	TRBJ2-7	TRBD1	-	CASSLGDRAYEQYF	TGCGCCAGCAGCTTGGGAGACAGGGCCTACGAGCAGTACTTC
TRBV6-5	TRBJ1-5	-	-	CASSYSISRVQPQHF	TGTGCCAGCAGTTACTCGATCTCGCGTGTTCAGCCCCAGCATTTT
TRBV4-3	TRBJ2-6	-	-	CASSRTPSGANVLTF	TGCGCCAGCAGTCGAACTCCCTCTGGGGCCAACGTCCTGACTTTC
TRBV6-5	TRBJ1-1	-	-	CASSYQTGLGTEAFF	TGTGCCAGCAGTTACCAGACAGGTTTGGGCACTGAAGCTTTCTTT
TRBV9	TRBJ2-1	TRBD2	once	CASSVTSANEQFF	TGTGCCAGCAGCGTTACTAGCGCCAATGAGCAGTTCTTC
TRBV3-1/TRBV3-2	TRBJ2-1	TRBD2	-	CASSHWASGKTSSYNEQFF	TGTGCCAGCAGCCACTGGGCTAGCGGGAAAACGAGCTCCTACAATGAGCAGTTCTTC
TRBV25-1	TRBJ2-1	-	-	CASSARRDGQFF	TGTGCCAGCAGTGCCCGGAGGGATGGGCAGTTCTTC
TRBV9	TRBJ1-2	TRBD1	-	CASRSLGQATTGYTF	TGTGCCAGCAGGAGCCTCGGACAGGCCACCACGGGCTACACCTTC
TRBV19	TRBJ2-7	TRBD2	-	CASSIEGSGRYEQYF	TGTGCCAGTAGTATAGAAGGTAGCGGGAGATACGAGCAGTACTTC
TRBV28	TRBJ2-5	-	-	CAIRLTGGETQYF	TGTGCCATACGACTGACGGGCGGGGAGACCCAGTACTTC
TRBV3-1/TRBV3-2	TRBJ1-1	TRBD1	few	CASRPGTGLEAFF	TGTGCCAGCAGACCTGGGACAGGGCTTGAAGCTTTCTTT
TRBV10-3	TRBJ2-6	-	once	CATSGANVLTF	TGTGCCACTTCTGGGGCCAACGTCCTGACTTTC
TRBV28	TRBJ2-5	-	-	CASSSPRHLGQETQYF	TGTGCCAGCAGTTCCCCAAGACATCTGGGCCAAGAGACCCAGTACTTC
TRBV28	TRBJ2-3	TRBD2	-	CASSRGTSDGTDTQYF	TGTGCCAGCAGCCGCGGGACTAGCGATGGGACAGATACGCAGTATTTT
TRBV3-1/TRBV3-2	TRBJ2-6	TRBD1	-	CASSHPSGTGLSGANVLTF	TGTGCCAGCAGCCACCCTTCCGGGACAGGGCTTTCTGGGGCCAACGTCCTGACTTTC
TRBV12-3/TRBV12-4	TRBJ1-5	TRBD1	-	CASRDRVRQPQHF	TGTGCCAGCAGAGACAGGGTACGCCAGCCCCAGCATTTT
TRBV4-3	TRBJ1-4	-	-	CASSPRGRNEKLFF	TGCGCCAGCAGCCCCAGGGGCCGTAATGAAAAACTGTTTTTT
TRBV2	TRBJ2-7	-	-	CASQSGEQYF	TGTGCCAGTCAATCGGGCGAGCAGTACTTC